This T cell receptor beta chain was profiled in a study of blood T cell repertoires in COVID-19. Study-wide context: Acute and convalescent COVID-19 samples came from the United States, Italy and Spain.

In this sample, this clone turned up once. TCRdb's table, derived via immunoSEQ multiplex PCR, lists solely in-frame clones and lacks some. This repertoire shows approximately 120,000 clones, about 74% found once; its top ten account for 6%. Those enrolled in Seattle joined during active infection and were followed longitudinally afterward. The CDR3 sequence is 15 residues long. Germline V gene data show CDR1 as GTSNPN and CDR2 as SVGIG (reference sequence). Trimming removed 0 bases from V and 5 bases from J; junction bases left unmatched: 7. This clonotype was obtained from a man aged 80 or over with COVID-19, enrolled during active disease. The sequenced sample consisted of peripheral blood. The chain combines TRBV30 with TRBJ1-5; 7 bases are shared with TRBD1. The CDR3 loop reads CAWSVRDSGYQPQHF. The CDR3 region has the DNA TGTGCCTGGAGTGTCCGGGACAGTGGATATCAGCCCCAGCATTTT.